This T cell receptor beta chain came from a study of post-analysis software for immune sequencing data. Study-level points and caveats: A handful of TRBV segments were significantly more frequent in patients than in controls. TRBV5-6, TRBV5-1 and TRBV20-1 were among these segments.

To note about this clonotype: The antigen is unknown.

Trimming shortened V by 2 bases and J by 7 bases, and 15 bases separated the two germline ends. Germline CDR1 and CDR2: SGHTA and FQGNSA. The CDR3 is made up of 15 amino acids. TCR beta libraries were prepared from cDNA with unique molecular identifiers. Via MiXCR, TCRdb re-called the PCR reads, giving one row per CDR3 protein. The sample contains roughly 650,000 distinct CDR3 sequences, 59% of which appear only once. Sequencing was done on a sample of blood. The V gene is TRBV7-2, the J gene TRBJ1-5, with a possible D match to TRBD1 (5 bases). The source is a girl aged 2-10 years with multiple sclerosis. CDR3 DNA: TGTGCCAGCAGCTTAAGTACAGGTAGTGGGCAGCCCCAGCATTTT. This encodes CASSLSTGSGQPQHF.